The T cell receptor (beta chain) under discussion was sequenced for a study of PD-L1 blockade in urothelial cancer (dated by TCRdb to 2016 to 2017). At the level of the whole study: All patients started therapy in the mid-2010s and received atezolizumab 1,200 mg intravenously every 3 weeks. About 90% of the 29 patients were males with bladder-origin urothelial cancer, and about 65% of the roughly 29 reported a prior smoking history. An ECOG performance status of 0 or 1 was recorded for the patients, and 0 to 3 prior chemotherapy regimens had been received by the patients. Blood samples were analyzed 3 weeks after the start of treatment (second dose) and 6 weeks after the start of treatment. Blood samples gave a median of roughly 150,000 T cells and some 83,000 unique TCRs, with a median clonality of approximately 0.08. The study was an exploratory multi-omic analysis of somatic, immune and clinical correlates of response to PD-L1 blockade with atezolizumab in urothelial cancer. Pretreatment tumor samples and matched peripheral blood, collected serially before and after atezolizumab treatment, underwent TCR sequencing. Durable clinical benefit meant progression-free survival longer than 6 months, and TCR features were also tested against progression-free and overall survival. In the same patients, whole exome sequencing and RNA sequencing of pretreatment tumors were performed in addition to TCR sequencing. Durable clinical benefit was achieved by nine patients and was not achieved by 20 patients. Pretreatment blood TCR-seq was available for about 27 patients, at least one posttreatment blood collection was obtained for some 25 patients, and tumor TCR-seq was available for some 25 patients.

Each PCR received spiked-in synthetic TCR analog templates so that absolute template abundance could be estimated from read counts. Using the immunoSEQ assay, TCRbeta CDR3 regions were amplified from genomic DNA with bias-controlled V and J gene primers. Sequencing of rearranged TCRbeta segments was done at approximately 20X coverage. The original methods were these. Clustering was used to correct sequencing errors, and CDR3s were annotated against IMGT to assign V, D and J genes. Downstream analyses used only productive TCRbeta rearrangements and left out out-of-frame or stop-codon sequences. Clonality was calculated as one minus the Shannon entropy normalized by the log of the number of unique productive sequences. Fisher's exact test with Benjamini-Hochberg correction, using a cutoff of adjusted p below 0.01, was how clones that differed between time points or between blood and tumor were identified. Drawn from immuneACCESS, this table holds only the in-frame rearrangements with V and J called that TCRdb kept. Clones are partly lost; checked studies trace under half to an unresolved V gene and leave the rest unexplained. Clone size and the V and J calls come from that table; the DNA yielded D and trimming. This sample holds around 110,000 clones; around 89% were observed only once. The leading ten clones occupy around 1.7% of the sample.

On this clone itself: Its antigen target is currently unknown. Per-base quality was not reported, and no clone a single base away is much larger than it. Other DNA sequences from this sample encode an identical CDR3 as well.

Taken from the germline V gene (reference sequence), the CDR1 and CDR2 loops are LNHDA and SQIVND. Counted from cysteine to phenylalanine, this CDR3 has 15 amino acids. Just the 45-base CDR3 DNA is kept, in frame starting at base 1. V and J lose 3 bases and 0 bases, and a span of 6 bases separates them. Broad study findings and their caveats: Improved progression-free and overall survival was associated with having pretreatment peripheral blood TCR clonality below the median. Because the sample size was small (n of about 29) and many exploratory analyses were performed, the results are intended to be hypothesis-generating. At 3 weeks after the start of treatment, tumor-associated TCR clones in peripheral blood had expanded more in patients with durable benefit (n of about 22, p = 0.022).

Interpreted using the paper, the time point label stands for: peripheral blood 6 weeks after treatment start. A cohort of 25 to 35 patients with locally advanced or metastatic urothelial carcinoma, treated at Memorial Sloan Kettering on a trial protocol, was included. Peripheral blood mononuclear cells were collected from each patient pretreatment and during treatment, giving between 1 and 8 total time points per patient. The Qiagen DNeasy Blood extraction kit was used to purify genomic DNA from total PBMCs and tumor samples. PBMCs were collected pretreatment and during treatment and were isolated and stored as previously described.

The TCR originated in a man aged 60 to 75 with urothelial cancer. Sequencing was performed on PBMCs, taken around atezolizumab (anti-PD-L1) treatment. The V and J segments used are TRBV19 and TRBJ2-6; the D gene identity is not certain. The DNA is TGTGCCAGTAGTATCGGTGGCTCTGGGGCCAACGTCCTGACTTTC. Its coded protein is CASSIGGSGANVLTF.